This section outlines one TCR beta chain sequence together with its context. Profiling relied on immunoSEQ multiplex PCR, and the TCRdb table lists in-frame clones only, not all of them. The profile covers just over 75,000 clones, with 84% appearing a single time and around 3.3% taken by the ten largest. The data were taken from a study of blood T cell repertoires in COVID-19. Overall study context: Donors in the United States, Italy and Spain gave samples during acute or convalescent COVID-19.

With 4 bases removed from V and 5 bases from J, the gap between germline ends came to 14 bases. The length of the CDR3 is 14 residues. The germline V gene has CDR1 MNHEY and CDR2 SMNVEV (reference sequence). The TCR comes from a man aged 50-60 years with acute or convalescent COVID-19. The chain carries TRBV27 and TRBJ1-2; D uncertain. The source material was peripheral blood. CDR3 nucleotides: TGTGCCAGCAGTTGGACCCTGGAGGGTTATGGCTACACCTTC. Translation: CASSWTLEGYGYTF.